The 16 T cell receptor beta chains reported below all come from one sample, sequenced in a study of T cells in Graves' hyperthyroidism and ophthalmopathy. RNA transcripts provided the source from which TCR beta CDR3 regions were amplified. The HTBI primer set drove a first-round RT-PCR of the TCR CDR3. TCRdb called the multiplex PCR reads again in MiXCR, with one record for every CDR3 protein. Of more than 350,000 distinct CDR3 sequences in the sample, roughly 15% were seen once. What was sequenced was blood. The receptors come from a woman between 55 and 75 years old with Graves' ophthalmopathy.

This chain joins TRBV28 and TRBJ1-6, with no clear D. The CDR3 extends over 14 amino acids. V lost 8 bases and J lost 6, with 14 bases in between. The V gene's germline CDR1 is MDHEN and CDR2 SYDVKM. The CDR3 nucleotides are TGTGCCAGCGGTACCTCCGGGAGTAATTCACCCCTCCACTTT. This codes for CASGTSGSNSPLHF. Drawing the rest from reference TRBV28 and TRBJ1-6, the complete variable domain is DVKVTQSSRYLVKRTGEKVFLECVQDMDHENMFWYRQDPGLGLRLIYFSYDVKMKEKGDIPEGYSVSREKKERFSLILESASTNQTSMYLCASGTSGSNSPLHFGNGTRLTVT.

This clonotype was recorded many times. The genes are TRBV28 and TRBJ2-6; D is perhaps TRBD1 (6 bases). The CDR3 is 18 residues long. Per the germline V gene, CDR1 is MDHEN and CDR2 is SYDVKM. Deletions cut 6 bases from V and 1 base from J, with 19 bases between. The CDR3 region is CASSQGGGMWSGANVLTF. CDR3 in DNA: TGTGCCAGCAGCCAGGGTGGGGGCATGTGGTCTGGGGCCAACGTCCTGACTTTC.

In regard to this clonotype: Sequence at one end of the junction differs from germline and may be a read error. The J gene is TRBJ2-3, the V gene TRBV28, with TRBD2 matching over 8 bases. CDR1 MDHEN and CDR2 SYDVKM come from the germline V gene. The CDR3 is 16 amino acids. DNA for the CDR3: TGTGCCAGCAGTTTAGCGGGAGGAAGATCCACAGATACGCGGTATTTT. Translation gives CASSLAGGRSTDTRYF.

The count of this clonotype is one. The genes are TRBV12-3 or TRBV12-4 and TRBJ2-1; D not certain. The CDR3 length is 10 residues. V was cut by 4 bases and J by 10 bases, with 5 bases left in between. Here the CDR3 reads CASSSVEQFF. The CDR3 nucleotides read TGTGCCAGCAGTTCCGTCGAGCAGTTCTTC.

In its sample, this clonotype was seen many times. Written as DNA, the CDR3 is TGTGCCAGCTCACGAGGACAAACATCGACAGATACGCAGTATTTT. Translation gives CASSRGQTSTDTQYF. The rearrangement links TRBV18 to TRBJ2-3, with a tentative D call TRBD1 (5 bases). The germline V and J ends were trimmed by 4 bases and 3 bases, with 14 bases remaining between them. The CDR3 is 15 residues long. CDR1 KGHSH and CDR2 LQKENI come from the germline V gene. Full variable domain (rest looked up from reference TRBV18 and TRBJ2-3): NAGVMQNPRHLVRRRGQEARLRCSPMKGHSHVYWYRQLPEEGLKFMVYLQKENIIDESGMPKERFSAEFPKEGPSILRIQQVVRGDSAAYFCASSRGQTSTDTQYFGPGTRLTVL.

This clonotype was seen more than once but under ten times. The chain is built from TRBV20-1 and TRBJ1-3; D remains ambiguous. The V gene's germline CDR1 is DFQATT and CDR2 SNEGSKA (reference sequence). V lost 1 base to trimming and J lost 2 bases, with 12 bases between them. The CDR3 length is 15 residues. The DNA of the CDR3 is TGCAGTGCTAGAGGGGCAGACCTTGCTGGAAACACCATATATTTT. Protein sequence: CSARGADLAGNTIYF.

This clonotype was found many times. The chain couples TRBV9 to TRBJ1-2; D ambiguous. Trimming removed 0 bases at V and 5 bases at J, with 5 bases between. CDR1 is SGDLS and CDR2 is YYNGEE in the germline V gene. This CDR3 is 12 amino acids long. The CDR3 region has the DNA TGTGCCAGCAGCGTAGGAGGGTATGGCTACACCTTC. Translated: CASSVGGYGYTF.

The table lists this clonotype with many counts. The rearrangement uses TRBV27 and TRBJ2-1; TRBD2 aligns across 14 bases. Trimming removed 5 bases from V and 4 bases from J; junction bases left unmatched: 7. Germline CDR1 reads MNHEY; CDR2 reads SMNVEV (reference sequence). This CDR3 is 17 amino acids long. CDR3 amino acids: CASSPRLAGGRYNEQFF. CDR3 coding DNA: TGTGCCAGCAGTCCCCGACTAGCGGGAGGGAGGTACAATGAGCAGTTCTTC.

V gene TRBV6-1 combines with J gene TRBJ1-1, with D unclear. The germline CDR1 and CDR2 sequences are MNHNS and SASEGT. The CDR3 runs to 12 residues. Between the trimmed V and J ends, which lost 7 bases and 6 bases, there was a span of 12 bases. CDR3 DNA: TGTGCCAGCAATTGGAAGGGTTCTGAAGCTTTCTTT. Encoded protein: CASNWKGSEAFF.

V gene TRBV6-2 or TRBV6-3 combines with J gene TRBJ2-3; TRBD2 matches 7 bases. The J segment lost 2 bases and the V segment lost 8 bases, leaving 7 bases of the junction unmatched. The CDR3 extends over 14 amino acids. The germline V gene encodes CDR1 MNHEY and CDR2 SVGEGT. The CDR3 here is CASRREGPTDTQYF. The CDR3 region has the DNA TGTGCCAGCCGGAGGGAGGGCCCCACAGATACGCAGTATTTT.

The chain uses TRBV4-1 and TRBJ2-1; TRBD2 aligns across 14 bases. CDR3 length equals 23 residues. The V gene end was trimmed by 1 base and the J gene end by 0 bases; junction bases not matched to a gene: 17. Germline lookup yields CDR1 MGHRA and CDR2 YSYEKL. CDR3 sequence reads: CASSQVFSLRTSGRSSSYNEQFF. The CDR3 nucleotides are TGCGCCAGCAGCCAAGTTTTTTCTTTGAGGACTAGCGGGAGGTCCAGCTCCTACAATGAGCAGTTCTTC.

This clonotype was seen at least ten times. This chain links TRBV27 with TRBJ2-3, with D tentatively TRBD1 or TRBD2 (5 bases each). The CDR3 is made up of 17 amino acids. V lost 1 base and J 2 bases, leaving 16 bases between the germline ends. Germline values: CDR1 MNHEY, CDR2 SMNVEV (reference sequence). Here the CDR3 DNA reads TGTGCCAGCAGTTTATGGGGGACGAGGCGGGCCACAGATACGCAGTATTTT. Amino acids: CASSLWGTRRATDTQYF.

This clonotype was seen ten or more times. The chain combines TRBV20-1 with TRBJ1-1; 7 bases align to TRBD1. Per the germline V gene, CDR1 is DFQATT and CDR2 is SNEGSKA (reference sequence). V gave up 4 bases and J gave up 10 bases; unmatched junction bases: 12. The CDR3 runs to 13 residues. The CDR3 reads CSATYKQGPGAFF. CDR3 DNA: TGCAGTGCTACATATAAACAGGGGCCTGGAGCTTTCTTT.

This clonotype was seen more than once but under ten times. The chain couples TRBV28 to TRBJ2-2; TRBD2 aligns across 13 bases. Trimming at V came to 6 bases and at J to 0 bases, leaving 10 bases not matched to a gene. The CDR3 is 19 residues long. Germline V lookup: CDR1 MDHEN, CDR2 SYDVKM. The CDR3 DNA reads TGTGCCAGCAGCTATTCGCCGGGACTAGCGGGGACGAACACCGGGGAGCTGTTTTTT. Protein: CASSYSPGLAGTNTGELFF.

The rearrangement uses TRBV27 and TRBJ1-6; D unclear. The CDR3 is 13 residues long. The V gene lost 2 bases and the J gene lost 7 bases, with 6 bases spanning the gap. CDR1 is MNHEY, CDR2 SMNVEV, per germline (reference sequence). The DNA for the CDR3 is TGTGCCAGCAGTTTACGTCGCAATTCACCCCTCCACTTT. Translated: CASSLRRNSPLHF.

This chain joins TRBV27 and TRBJ2-7, with 8 bases fitting TRBD2. The CDR3 totals 15 residues. The germline V gene encodes CDR1 MNHEY and CDR2 SMNVEV (reference sequence). V was pared by 4 bases and J by 6 bases, with 11 bases of the junction left unmatched. CDR3 nucleotide sequence: TGTGCCAGCAGTTCCCTAGCGGGCGATGCTCTCGAGCAGTACTTC. It encodes CASSSLAGDALEQYF.